This T cell receptor beta chain was recorded in a study of T cells in lung cancer brain metastases. Study at large: Median interval between primary and brain metastasis samples was roughly 350 days. Broader study findings: Paired primaries held more unique productive clones than brain metastases (median 4551 versus 1540).

Trimming took 4 bases from V and 2 from J, leaving 12 bases between them. The germline V gene has CDR1 MNHNS and CDR2 SASEGT. The CDR3 covers 14 residues. Profiling relied on immunoSEQ multiplex PCR, and the TCRdb table lists in-frame clones only, not all of them. The sample yields about 2,900 clones, about 85% seen once. About this clone: Its matching antigen is unknown.

This chain joins TRBV6-1 and TRBJ2-7; D is possibly TRBD1 (8 bases). The clonotype comes from a woman aged 55-69 years with non-small cell lung cancer. The specimen sequenced was tumor tissue from the primary lung tumor. In nucleotides, the CDR3 is TGTGCCAGCAGTGGTACAGGGGGGGCCTACGAGCAGTACTTC. Encoded protein: CASSGTGGAYEQYF.